Listed here are 30 T cell receptor beta chains from one sample, sequenced in a study of blood T cell repertoires in COVID-19 (dated by TCRdb to the early 2020s). Library preparation employed the immunoSEQ multiplex PCR assay. The source is immuneACCESS, and TCRdb retained only in-frame sequences with V and J called. Part of the clones is not carried over; for the studies checked, unresolved V genes explain less than half of this, and the remainder is unexplained. In this sample the table shows some 320,000 clones, 87% of which occur a single time. Approximately 5% of the sample is in the top ten clones. Source material: PBMCs or T cells enriched from blood (not recorded which). The receptor source for this set is a woman in her thirties who had recovered from COVID-19.

The chain recombines TRBV30 with TRBJ2-7; TRBD1 matches 9 bases. CDR3 length equals 13 residues. Germline V CDR1 and CDR2: GTSNPN, SVGIG (reference sequence). The V segment lost 5 bases and the J segment 3 bases; nucleotides outside the gene matches: 5. The CDR3 nucleotides read TGTGCCTGGGGGACAGGGCTGGACTACGAGCAGTACTTC. Its translation: CAWGTGLDYEQYF.

This chain links TRBV24-1 with TRBJ1-5, with 7 positions matching TRBD1. The V gene's germline CDR1 is KGHDR and CDR2 SFDVKD. V shed 1 base, J shed 0 bases, and the junction held 20 bases outside the gene matches. The CDR3 extends over 22 amino acids. CDR3 residues: CATSDLEKDRLILGGSNQPQHF. The CDR3 bases are TGTGCCACCAGTGATTTAGAGAAGGACAGGCTAATCCTCGGGGGTAGCAATCAGCCCCAGCATTTT.

DNA for the CDR3: TGTGCCAGTATAGCGGGAGCCACAGATACGCAGTATTTT. Encoded protein: CASIAGATDTQYF. This chain connects TRBV28 to TRBJ2-3; 9 bases align to TRBD2. J was trimmed by 2 bases and V by 9 bases; bases with no gene match: 3. The CDR3 is 13 amino acids. The germline CDR1 and CDR2 sequences are MDHEN and SYDVKM.

The V call is TRBV19, the J call TRBJ1-1; D not certain. The germline CDR1 and CDR2 sequences are LNHDA and SQIVND (reference sequence). CDR3 size: 13 residues. V was trimmed by 3 bases and J by 4 bases, leaving 9 bases between them. The CDR3 DNA follows: TGTGCCAGTAGTATGGTGCGGGGCACTGAAGCTTTCTTT. Protein product: CASSMVRGTEAFF.

CDR3 protein: CASSYRESTEAFF. The DNA of the CDR3 is TGTGCCAGCAGTTACAGGGAGAGCACTGAAGCTTTCTTT. V and J are TRBV2 and TRBJ1-1, with D tentatively TRBD1 (6 bases). V shed 5 bases and J shed 4 bases, with 11 bases lying between them. CDR3 length: 13 residues. Per the germline V gene, CDR1 is SNHLY and CDR2 is FYNNEI.

CDR3 residues: CASSIRQGRTDTQYF. The CDR3 nucleotides are TGTGCCAGCAGTATTAGACAGGGGAGAACAGATACGCAGTATTTT. This chain uses TRBV6-5 with TRBJ2-3; 8 bases align to TRBD1. Germline lookup yields CDR1 MNHEY and CDR2 SVGAGI. The ends lost 5 bases at V and 3 bases at J; junction bases unmatched: 7. The CDR3 totals 15 residues.

This clone came up once. The chain combines TRBV7-2 with TRBJ1-3; 7 bases fit TRBD1. The germline V gene encodes CDR1 SGHTA and CDR2 FQGNSA. The CDR3 length is 15 residues. Trimming took 5 bases from V and 4 from J; bases not matched to a gene: 8. The CDR3 DNA reads TGTGCCAGCAGCCCCCAGGGGGGTATCGGAAACACCATATATTTT. It is translated as CASSPQGGIGNTIYF.

The CDR3 loop is CASSHGKMASTSYNEQFF. The DNA for the CDR3 is TGCGCCAGCAGCCACGGTAAGATGGCTAGCACTTCCTACAATGAGCAGTTCTTC. This rearrangement joins TRBV4-1 to TRBJ2-1; weak D call: TRBD2 (5 bases). V gave up 3 bases and J gave up 1 base, with 19 bases separating them. This CDR3 contains 18 residues. Looked up from germline, CDR1 is MGHRA and CDR2 is YSYEKL.

The V call is TRBV4-1, the J call TRBJ1-4; D call uncertain. The CDR3 spans 13 residues. V shed 4 bases and J shed 8 bases, with 11 bases lying between them. CDR1 is MGHRA, CDR2 YSYEKL, per germline. The CDR3 region is CASSRVLGEKLFF. Written as DNA, the CDR3 is TGCGCCAGCAGCCGCGTCCTGGGCGAAAAACTGTTTTTT.

V and J are TRBV7-2 and TRBJ1-6; D perhaps matches TRBD1 (5 bases). Deletions cut 3 bases from V and 0 bases from J, with 12 bases between. CDR1 and CDR2 (germline): SGHTA, FQGNSA. The CDR3 contains 17 residues. The CDR3, as DNA: TGTGCCAGCAGCTTGGGGCAGGTTGGCTCCTATAATTCACCCCTCCACTTT. Translating gives CASSLGQVGSYNSPLHF.

This chain connects TRBV7-6 to TRBJ1-5; D is unresolved. V lost 2 bases and J 2 bases, leaving 4 bases between the germline ends. Germline loops: CDR1 SGHVS, CDR2 FNYEAQ. The CDR3 sequence is 13 residues long. The CDR3 DNA follows: TGTGCCAGCAGCTTATATGGCAATCAGCCCCAGCATTTT. This encodes CASSLYGNQPQHF.

The V and J genes are TRBV6-5 and TRBJ1-6; unclear D gene. The CDR3 sequence is 11 residues long. CDR1 MNHEY and CDR2 SVGAGI come from the germline V gene. Trimming stripped 6 bases from V and 10 bases from J, with 7 bases between. The CDR3 DNA follows: TGTGCCAGCAGGGGAGGGTCACCCCTCCACTTT. This sequence encodes CASRGGSPLHF.

The chain combines TRBV10-3 with TRBJ2-7; 8 bases map to TRBD1. V lost 6 bases and J lost 4; bases outside the gene matches: 11. This CDR3 contains 15 residues. Germline CDR1 ENHRY, CDR2 SYGVKD. This chain's CDR3 is CAISSTGAAPYEQYF. The CDR3 DNA sequence: TGTGCCATCAGCTCGACAGGGGCCGCTCCTTACGAGCAGTACTTC.

The V gene is TRBV2, the J gene TRBJ2-7, with D possibly TRBD1 on 6 matching bases. V lost 6 bases and J lost 3, with 9 bases in between. CDR3 length equals 12 residues. The germline CDR1 and CDR2 sequences are SNHLY and FYNNEI. The CDR3 here is CASRTGSYEQYF. CDR3 DNA sequence: TGTGCCAGCAGAACAGGGAGCTACGAGCAGTACTTC.

This clone was seen only a few times. The chain combines TRBV7-9 with TRBJ2-1, with D possibly being TRBD1 (6 bases). Germline CDR1 and CDR2: SEHNR and FQNEAQ (reference sequence). V gave up 8 bases and J gave up 6 bases, with 23 bases separating them. The CDR3 covers 16 residues. The CDR3 here is CASFAGTLLSPNEQFF. The CDR3 DNA is TGTGCCAGCTTCGCCGGGACACTCCTATCTCCCAATGAGCAGTTCTTC.

The chain employs TRBV24-1 and TRBJ1-6, with 8 nucleotides matching TRBD1. J was trimmed by 4 bases and V by 12 bases; bases with no gene match: 7. The CDR3 totals 14 residues. Germline V gene lookup returns CDR1 KGHDR and CDR2 SFDVKD. Here the CDR3 reads CAAQGAGYNSPLHF. CDR3 DNA: TGTGCCGCGCAGGGGGCTGGATATAATTCACCCCTCCACTTT.

This chain joins TRBV7-2 and TRBJ2-3; 9 bases fit TRBD2. The junction had 6 bases not matched to a gene; V was cut back by 5 bases and J by 3 bases. Germline loops: CDR1 SGHTA, CDR2 FQGNSA. The CDR3 is made up of 15 amino acids. In DNA form, the CDR3 reads TGTGCCAGCAGCCGTGGGACTAGCAGGACAGATACGCAGTATTTT. Its protein is CASSRGTSRTDTQYF. Together with reference TRBV7-2 and TRBJ2-3, the CDR3 gives the full variable domain: GAGVSQSPSNKVTEKGKDVELRCDPISGHTALYWYRQSLGQGLEFLIYFQGNSAPDKSGLPSDRFSAERTGGSVSTLTIQRTQQEDSAVYLCASSRGTSRTDTQYFGPGTRLTVL.

This clone was found once. V usage is TRBV3-1 (or the pseudogene TRBV3-2) and J usage is TRBJ1-2, with 9 nucleotides matching TRBD1. Trimming cost V 4 bases and J 8 bases; bases outside gene matches: 5. This CDR3 is 13 amino acids long. The germline gives CDR1 LGHDT, CDR2 YNNKEL (reference sequence). The CDR3 is CASSLGTGNGYTF. As DNA, the CDR3 is TGTGCCAGCAGCCTCGGGACAGGGAACGGCTACACCTTC.

CDR3 bases: TGCGCCAGCAGCTTGGCCGGGACAGGGGGCTTTATTTCTGGAAACACCATATATTTT. Its protein is CASSLAGTGGFISGNTIYF. The chain recombines TRBV5-1 with TRBJ1-3, with TRBD1 matching 12 bases. The CDR3 sequence is 19 residues long. With V trimmed by 0 bases and J by 1 base, 8 bases remained unmatched. Germline V gene data show CDR1 as SGHRS and CDR2 as YFSETQ.

The genes are TRBV14 and TRBJ1-1; D gene unclear. The CDR3 has 14 amino acids. The germline V and J ends were trimmed by 5 bases and 1 base, with 11 bases remaining between them. CDR1 is SGHDN, CDR2 FVKESK, per germline. CDR3 residues: CASSNRLPNTEAFF. CDR3 DNA sequence: TGTGCCAGCAGCAACAGACTACCGAACACTGAAGCTTTCTTT.

This chain connects TRBV30 to TRBJ2-7; 11 bases agree with TRBD1. V shed 2 bases and J 4 bases; nucleotides not matched to a gene: 4. This CDR3 has 14 amino acids. Germline-derived CDR1 and CDR2 are GTSNPN and SVGIG (reference sequence). CDR3 protein: CAWSSGTGGYEQYF. The CDR3 coding sequence is TGTGCCTGGAGTTCCGGGACAGGGGGTTACGAGCAGTACTTC.

This chain connects TRBV28 to TRBJ2-5; 9 bases are a match to TRBD1. V lost 6 bases to trimming and J lost 3 bases; unmatched junction nucleotides: 8. The CDR3 has 15 residues. Germline loops: CDR1 MDHEN, CDR2 SYDVKM. This chain's CDR3 is CASSHLGTGKETQYF. In DNA, the CDR3 is TGTGCCAGCAGCCACCTCGGGACAGGGAAAGAGACCCAGTACTTC.

This clone was counted a single time. The chain combines TRBV28 with TRBJ1-1; D is unresolved. Trimming left V 6 bases short and J 6 bases short, with 17 bases between. This CDR3 spans 14 amino acids. Germline lookup yields CDR1 MDHEN and CDR2 SYDVKM. As DNA, the CDR3 is TGTGCCAGCAGGATGATGGCGGGGATGGCTGAAGCTTTCTTT. As protein: CASRMMAGMAEAFF.

The rearrangement uses TRBV4-3 and TRBJ2-5; D may be TRBD1 (5 bases). The CDR3 loop spans 17 amino acids. V dropped 0 bases and J dropped 0 bases, with 14 bases sitting between them. CDR1 and CDR2 from the germline V gene are LGHNA and YSLEER. The CDR3 loop is CASSQDARQPYQETQYF. The CDR3 bases are TGCGCCAGCAGCCAAGATGCCCGACAGCCATACCAAGAGACCCAGTACTTC.

The V call is TRBV16, the J call TRBJ2-2; D unclear. This CDR3 region has 18 residues. Trimming took 0 bases from V and 1 from J, leaving 15 bases between them. Germline CDR1 is KGHSY and CDR2 is FQNENV. CDR3 loop: CASSQSRPIILNTGELFF. CDR3 DNA sequence: TGTGCCAGCAGCCAATCGCGGCCAATTATATTGAACACCGGGGAGCTGTTTTTT.

J is TRBJ2-7 and V is TRBV14, with TRBD1 matching 7 bases. Germline CDR1 SGHDN, CDR2 FVKESK. V dropped 4 bases and J dropped 2; count of bases not matched to a gene: 2. CDR3 length equals 13 residues. As DNA, the CDR3 is TGTGCCAGCAGCCGGGACAGAGCCTACGAGCAGTACTTC. It translates to CASSRDRAYEQYF.

The chain combines TRBV3-1 (or the pseudogene TRBV3-2) with TRBJ1-2, with D unclear. The CDR3 has 12 residues. V was clipped by 4 bases and J by 4 bases, with 7 bases between them. The V gene's germline CDR1 is LGHDT and CDR2 YNNKEL (reference sequence). This chain's CDR3 is CASSPSPYGYTF. The DNA of the CDR3 is TGTGCCAGCAGCCCTTCCCCCTATGGCTACACCTTC.

This clone was picked up a small number of times. The CDR3 bases are TGTGCCAGCAGCTTCACAGGGAGCTATGGCTACACCTTC. This sequence encodes CASSFTGSYGYTF. The chain uses TRBV7-9 and TRBJ1-2, with a possible D match to TRBD1 (6 bases). Germline V lookup: CDR1 SEHNR, CDR2 FQNEAQ (reference sequence). V lost 3 bases to trimming and J lost 4 bases, with 9 bases between them. The CDR3 spans 13 residues.

The V call is TRBV20-1, the J call TRBJ2-2; 10 bases match TRBD2. The V gene end was trimmed by 3 bases and the J gene end by 0 bases; junction bases not matched to a gene: 7. This CDR3 has 17 amino acids. Germline assignment: CDR1 DFQATT and CDR2 SNEGSKA (reference sequence). CDR3 bases: TGCAGTGCTAGTACTCTTAGCGGGGGGACGAACACCGGGGAGCTGTTTTTT. Translation: CSASTLSGGTNTGELFF.

The chain couples TRBV10-3 to TRBJ2-1; 13 bases match TRBD2. Germline values: CDR1 ENHRY, CDR2 SYGVKD. CDR3 length equals 14 residues. J gave up 4 bases and V 6 bases, and 0 bases lay outside the gene matches. CDR3 residues: CAIRTSGGYNEQFF. The CDR3, as DNA: TGTGCCATCAGGACTAGCGGGGGGTACAATGAGCAGTTCTTC.